This note documents a single T cell receptor (beta chain) sequence. The antigen is undetermined. The data are from a study of post-analysis software for immune sequencing data. Study overall: Disease courses included relapsing-remitting, secondary progressive and progressive-relapsing multiple sclerosis.

Study-level points and caveats: Co-batched samples clustered tightly together by F measure. Normalized Chao1 diversity was significantly reduced in patients versus controls. Elevated frequency relative to controls characterized roughly five TRBV segments in patients, TRBV5-6, TRBV5-1 and TRBV20-1 among them.

Presence of unique molecular identifiers characterized the TCR beta cDNA libraries. TCRdb re-called the PCR reads through MiXCR, storing one row per CDR3 protein. The table shows hundreds of thousands of distinct CDR3 sequences, with 25% to 30% occurring only once. Between the trimmed V and J ends, which lost 2 bases and 2 bases, there was a span of 19 bases. The CDR3 runs to 18 residues. Germline-derived CDR1 and CDR2 are LNHNV and YYDKDF (reference sequence). The chain combines TRBV15 with TRBJ2-1; TRBD2 is a possible D gene (6 bases). Material: blood. The TCR sequence derives from a girl under 18 with multiple sclerosis. The CDR3, as DNA: TGTGCCACCAGCAGACCTTCCGGCGGGGTACTCCCCTACAATGAGCAGTTCTTC. Amino acid sequence: CATSRPSGGVLPYNEQFF.